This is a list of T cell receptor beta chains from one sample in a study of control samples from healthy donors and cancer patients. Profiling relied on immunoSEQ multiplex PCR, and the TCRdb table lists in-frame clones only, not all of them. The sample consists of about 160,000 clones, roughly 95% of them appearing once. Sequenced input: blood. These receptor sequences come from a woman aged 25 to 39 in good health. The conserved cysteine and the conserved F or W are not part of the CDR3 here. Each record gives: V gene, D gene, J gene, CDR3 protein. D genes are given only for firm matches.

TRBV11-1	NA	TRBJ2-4	ASSLTTGPAKNIQY
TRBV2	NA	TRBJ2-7	ASRRGGYEQY
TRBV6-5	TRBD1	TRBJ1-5	ASSRGQGKHQPQH
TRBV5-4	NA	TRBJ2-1	ASSPVKGRDGNEQF
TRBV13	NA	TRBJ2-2	ASSFRGPNTGELF
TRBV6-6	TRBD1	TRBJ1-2	ASSRGTVYGYT
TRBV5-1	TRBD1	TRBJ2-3	ASRVTGVGAQY
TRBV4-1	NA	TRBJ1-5	ASSPRQDNQPQH
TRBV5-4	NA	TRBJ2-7	ASSFSLTSYEQY
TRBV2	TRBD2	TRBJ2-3	ASSEVSGRANNALDTQY